This is a list of T cell receptor beta chains from one sample in a study of OX40 agonist ivuxolimab in advanced cancers. Profiled with immunoSEQ multiplex PCR; TCRdb holds only in-frame clones, not every one. The table lists roughly 60,000 clones, 75% to 95% of them singletons. The specimen was CD4+ or CD8+ T cells sorted from blood, collected in a trial of the OX40 agonist ivuxolimab. These TCRs come from an adult with an advanced solid tumor such as melanoma, head and neck, liver or kidney cancer. CDR3s include the opening cysteine and the closing phenylalanine or tryptophan.

V gene: TRBV6-5
J gene: TRBJ2-1
CDR3 length: 16
CDR3 protein: CASSYSRGGVYNEQFF

V gene: TRBV28
J gene: TRBJ2-1
CDR3 length: 13
CDR3 protein: CASSLWRRERKFF

V gene: TRBV28
J gene: TRBJ1-2
CDR3 length: 15
CDR3 protein: CASSYRPDRGLGYTF

V gene: TRBV7-8
J gene: TRBJ2-5
CDR3 length: 16
CDR3 protein: CASSLVGGGEAETQYF

V gene: TRBV19
J gene: TRBJ2-1
CDR3 length: 11
CDR3 protein: CASSIYNEQFF

V gene: TRBV5-1
J gene: TRBJ1-6
CDR3 length: 14
CDR3 protein: CASSLEQNNSPLHF

V gene: TRBV9
J gene: TRBJ1-3
CDR3 length: 17
CDR3 protein: CASSLGSLGSSGNTIYF

V gene: TRBV5-1
J gene: TRBJ2-3
CDR3 length: 14
CDR3 protein: CASSPGLALDTQYF

V gene: TRBV29-1
J gene: TRBJ1-2
CDR3 length: 12
CDR3 protein: CSVRQGNYGYTF

V gene: TRBV28
J gene: TRBJ1-2
CDR3 length: 14
CDR3 protein: CASSSPARVRGYTF

V gene: TRBV10-1
J gene: TRBJ2-3
CDR3 length: 14
CDR3 protein: CASSRDRGPDTQYF

V gene: TRBV7-6
J gene: TRBJ2-5
CDR3 length: 11
CDR3 protein: CASSLEGTQYF

V gene: TRBV27
J gene: TRBJ2-7
CDR3 length: 15
CDR3 protein: CASSRGGRPLHEQYF

V gene: TRBV7-9
J gene: TRBJ2-7
CDR3 length: 12
CDR3 protein: CASSGSSYEQYF